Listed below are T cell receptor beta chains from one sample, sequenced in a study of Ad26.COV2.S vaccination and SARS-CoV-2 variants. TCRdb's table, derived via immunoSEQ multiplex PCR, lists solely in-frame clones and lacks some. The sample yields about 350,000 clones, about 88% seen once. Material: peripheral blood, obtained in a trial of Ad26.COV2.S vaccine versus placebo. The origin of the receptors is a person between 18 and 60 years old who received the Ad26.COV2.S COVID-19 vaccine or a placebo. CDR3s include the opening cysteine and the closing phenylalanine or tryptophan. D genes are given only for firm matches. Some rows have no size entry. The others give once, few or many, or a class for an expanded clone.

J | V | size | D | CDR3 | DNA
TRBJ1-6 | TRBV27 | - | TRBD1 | CASSLSDRGSSPLHF | TGTGCCAGCAGTTTATCGGACAGGGGATCCTCACCCCTCCACTTT
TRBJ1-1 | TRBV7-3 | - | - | CASSRTQGNTEAFF | TGTGCCAGCAGCCGCACACAGGGGAACACTGAAGCTTTCTTT
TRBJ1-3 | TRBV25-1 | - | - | CASSGQGNTIYF | TGTGCCAGCAGTGGACAAGGAAACACCATATATTTT
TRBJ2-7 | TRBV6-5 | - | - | CASSLGPGIYEQYF | TGTGCCAGCAGCTTGGGTCCCGGCATCTACGAGCAGTACTTC
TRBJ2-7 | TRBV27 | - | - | CASSLTVPYEQYF | TGTGCCAGCAGTTTAACGGTCCCCTACGAGCAGTACTTC
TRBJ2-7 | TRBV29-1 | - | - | CSVGEMGSEQYF | TGCAGCGTTGGGGAGATGGGGTCCGAGCAGTACTTC
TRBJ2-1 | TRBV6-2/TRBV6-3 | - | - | CASSEIGKGPKTRSKGGEQFF | TGTGCCAGCAGCGAAATTGGGAAGGGTCCGAAAACTAGGTCGAAAGGAGGTGAGCAGTTCTTC
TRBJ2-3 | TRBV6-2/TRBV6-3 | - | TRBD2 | CASSRGTSGSTQYF | TGTGCCAGCAGTCGCGGGACTAGCGGGAGTACGCAGTATTTT
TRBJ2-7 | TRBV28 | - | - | CASRRFGYEQYF | TGTGCCAGCAGGCGCTTCGGGTACGAGCAGTACTTC
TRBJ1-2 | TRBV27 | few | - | CASSLSHSYGYTF | TGTGCCAGCAGTTTATCCCACAGCTATGGCTACACCTTC
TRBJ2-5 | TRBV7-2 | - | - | CASSLSTGLETQYF | TGTGCCAGCAGCTTGTCGACAGGTTTAGAGACCCAGTACTTC
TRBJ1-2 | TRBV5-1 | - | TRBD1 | CASSDPGTGGDGYTF | TGCGCCAGCAGCGACCCGGGGACAGGGGGAGATGGCTACACCTTC
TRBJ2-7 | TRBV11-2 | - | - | CASSLGSQLYEQYF | TGTGCCAGCAGCTTAGGTTCACAGCTCTACGAGCAGTACTTC